These T cell receptor beta chains were read from a single sample in a study of T cell responses to AZD1222 COVID-19 vaccine. Only in-frame clones appear in the TCRdb table, and some are missing; sequencing was by immunoSEQ multiplex PCR. Seen here are roughly 91,000 clones, more than 90% observed once, and the top ten hold 3%. This sample comprised peripheral blood, obtained on day 0 of AZD1222 vaccination. The receptors were gathered from an adult in good health. Each CDR3 is given with its conserved first and last residue. D genes are given only for firm matches. Only part of the rows carry a size: once, few, many, or a class if the clone is expanded.

V gene: TRBV6-6; J gene: TRBJ2-1; D gene: TRBD2; clone size: .; CDR3 DNA: TGTGCCAGCAGTCCTACTAGCGGGGGGGCAGGCGCTACTTATGAGCAGTTCTTC; CDR3 protein: CASSPTSGGAGATYEQFF
V gene: TRBV6-5; J gene: TRBJ2-7; D gene: .; clone size: once; CDR3 DNA: TGTGCCAGCAGTCTCCAAACCGCCGAGCAGTACTTC; CDR3 protein: CASSLQTAEQYF
V gene: TRBV19; J gene: TRBJ2-2; D gene: .; clone size: .; CDR3 DNA: TGTGCCAGTACCGATCGTCCAGGGAGCACCGGGGAGCTGTTTTTT; CDR3 protein: CASTDRPGSTGELFF
V gene: TRBV3-1/TRBV3-2; J gene: TRBJ2-7; D gene: .; clone size: .; CDR3 DNA: TGTGCCAGCAGCCAAGATTTGGCAGCCTACGAGCAGTACTTC; CDR3 protein: CASSQDLAAYEQYF
V gene: TRBV2; J gene: TRBJ2-3; D gene: .; clone size: once; CDR3 DNA: TGTGCCAGCAGTGAAGCCCTAACAGGGTCACCTTACACAGATACGCAGTATTTT; CDR3 protein: CASSEALTGSPYTDTQYF
V gene: TRBV6-5; J gene: TRBJ2-3; D gene: TRBD1; clone size: .; CDR3 DNA: TGTGCCTTTGAGGGGGCGGGAGATACGCAGTATTTT; CDR3 protein: CAFEGAGDTQYF
V gene: TRBV12-5; J gene: TRBJ2-1; D gene: .; clone size: .; CDR3 DNA: TGTGCTAGTGGTTGGGGGGAGGCGTACAATGAGCAGTTCTTC; CDR3 protein: CASGWGEAYNEQFF
V gene: TRBV5-1; J gene: TRBJ1-1; D gene: TRBD1; clone size: .; CDR3 DNA: TGCGCCAGCAGCCCGGGACAGGAAGGAACTGAAGCTTTCTTT; CDR3 protein: CASSPGQEGTEAFF
V gene: TRBV4-1; J gene: TRBJ1-3; D gene: .; clone size: .; CDR3 DNA: TGCGCCAGCAGCCACGGACGGAGGAAAGACACCATATATTTT; CDR3 protein: CASSHGRRKDTIYF
V gene: TRBV7-8; J gene: TRBJ1-6; D gene: .; clone size: .; CDR3 DNA: TGTGCCAGCAGCTCTCAGGCAAATTCACCCCTCCACTTT; CDR3 protein: CASSSQANSPLHF
V gene: TRBV29-1; J gene: TRBJ1-3; D gene: .; clone size: few; CDR3 DNA: TGCAGCGTTGGGGGCTCTGGGGCCGGCGACGGCTCTGGAAACACCATATATTTT; CDR3 protein: CSVGGSGAGDGSGNTIYF
V gene: TRBV7-9; J gene: TRBJ1-1; D gene: .; clone size: .; CDR3 DNA: TGTGCCAGCAGCTTGGGTGCTTTCTTT; CDR3 protein: CASSLGAFF
V gene: TRBV11-2; J gene: TRBJ2-7; D gene: .; clone size: few; CDR3 DNA: TGTGCCAGCAGCCCCGGGACGGCGTCCTACGAGCAGTACTTC; CDR3 protein: CASSPGTASYEQYF
V gene: TRBV20-1; J gene: TRBJ1-2; D gene: TRBD1; clone size: once; CDR3 DNA: TGCAGTGCTAGTACCCCTCGGGACAGGGAAAACTATGGCTACACCTTC; CDR3 protein: CSASTPRDRENYGYTF
V gene: TRBV9; J gene: TRBJ2-1; D gene: .; clone size: .; CDR3 DNA: TGTGCCAGCAGCAACCGGGCTTCGAGCGGTGAGCAGTTCTTC; CDR3 protein: CASSNRASSGEQFF
V gene: TRBV4-1; J gene: TRBJ1-2; D gene: .; clone size: .; CDR3 DNA: TGCGCCAGCCGAAGGGCGGAGAACTATGGCTACACCTTC; CDR3 protein: CASRRAENYGYTF
V gene: TRBV28; J gene: TRBJ2-7; D gene: .; clone size: .; CDR3 DNA: TGTGCCAGCAGCCAGGCTCGAGAGCAGTACTTC; CDR3 protein: CASSQAREQYF
V gene: TRBV5-1; J gene: TRBJ1-5; D gene: .; clone size: .; CDR3 DNA: TGCGCCAGCAGCTTGCAGGGGCCCTATAGCAATCAGCCCCAGCATTTT; CDR3 protein: CASSLQGPYSNQPQHF
V gene: TRBV5-5; J gene: TRBJ2-5; D gene: .; clone size: .; CDR3 DNA: TGTGCCAGCAGCGCATCTCCGAGGGCCCGAGAAGAGACCCAGTACTTC; CDR3 protein: CASSASPRAREETQYF
V gene: TRBV4-1; J gene: TRBJ1-2; D gene: .; clone size: .; CDR3 DNA: TGCGCCAGCAGCCAAGATATTCAGGGCCCAAATTATGGCTACACCTTC; CDR3 protein: CASSQDIQGPNYGYTF
V gene: TRBV24-1; J gene: TRBJ2-3; D gene: .; clone size: .; CDR3 DNA: TGTGCCACCAGTGAAACAGATACGCAGTATTTT; CDR3 protein: CATSETDTQYF
V gene: TRBV5-6; J gene: TRBJ2-7; D gene: .; clone size: .; CDR3 DNA: TGTGCCAGCAGCTTGGGAGCATACGAGCAGTACTTC; CDR3 protein: CASSLGAYEQYF
V gene: TRBV5-1; J gene: TRBJ1-5; D gene: .; clone size: .; CDR3 DNA: TGCGCCAGCAGCCCGCAAGGCGGGGGGAGCAATCAGCCCCAGCATTTT; CDR3 protein: CASSPQGGGSNQPQHF
V gene: TRBV4-2; J gene: TRBJ2-7; D gene: .; clone size: .; CDR3 DNA: TGTGCCAGCAGCCCAAACGGGAGAACCTCCTACGAGCAGTACTTC; CDR3 protein: CASSPNGRTSYEQYF
V gene: TRBV11-2; J gene: TRBJ1-1; D gene: TRBD1; clone size: .; CDR3 DNA: TGTGCCTCCAGGGGGGGCCGGGGCACTGAAGCTTTCTTT; CDR3 protein: CASRGGRGTEAFF
V gene: TRBV18; J gene: TRBJ2-1; D gene: TRBD2; clone size: .; CDR3 DNA: TGTGCCAGCTCACGGTTGAGCGGGAGGGGGTCCTACAATGAGCAGTTCTTC; CDR3 protein: CASSRLSGRGSYNEQFF
V gene: TRBV19; J gene: TRBJ2-1; D gene: .; clone size: once; CDR3 DNA: TGTGCCAGTACCCGCGGCAATGACTACAATGAGCAGTTCTTC; CDR3 protein: CASTRGNDYNEQFF
V gene: TRBV18; J gene: TRBJ1-1; D gene: TRBD1; clone size: .; CDR3 DNA: TGTGCCAGCTCACCCTCCGGGACAGCGAACACTGAAGCTTTCTTT; CDR3 protein: CASSPSGTANTEAFF
V gene: TRBV6-2/TRBV6-3; J gene: TRBJ2-7; D gene: TRBD1; clone size: .; CDR3 DNA: TGTGCCAGCAGTTACGACAGGGTTCGGCACGAGCAGTACTTC; CDR3 protein: CASSYDRVRHEQYF
V gene: TRBV27; J gene: TRBJ1-6; D gene: .; clone size: .; CDR3 DNA: TGTGCCAGCAGGGAGGGAGCCCTCTATAATTCACCCCTCCACTTT; CDR3 protein: CASREGALYNSPLHF
V gene: TRBV27; J gene: TRBJ1-2; D gene: .; clone size: once; CDR3 DNA: TGTGCCAGCGGACAGACCGCTAACTATGGCTACACCTTC; CDR3 protein: CASGQTANYGYTF
V gene: TRBV27; J gene: TRBJ2-7; D gene: .; clone size: .; CDR3 DNA: TGTGCCAGCAGTCCGCGGGACAGTTCGAACGAGCAGTACTTC; CDR3 protein: CASSPRDSSNEQYF
V gene: TRBV19; J gene: TRBJ2-1; D gene: .; clone size: .; CDR3 DNA: TGTGCCAGTCAGAGCTCCTACAATGAGCAGTTCTTC; CDR3 protein: CASQSSYNEQFF
V gene: TRBV10-3; J gene: TRBJ1-1; D gene: .; clone size: .; CDR3 DNA: TGTGCCATCAAAAGGACAGAGAACACTGAAGCTTTCTTT; CDR3 protein: CAIKRTENTEAFF
V gene: TRBV6-5; J gene: TRBJ2-5; D gene: .; clone size: .; CDR3 DNA: TGTGCCAGCAGTTACAGTGCGGGGCAAGAGACCCAGTACTTC; CDR3 protein: CASSYSAGQETQYF
V gene: TRBV27; J gene: TRBJ1-1; D gene: .; clone size: .; CDR3 DNA: TGTGCCAGCAGGAGTTTAGGGGTTAACACTGAAGCTTTCTTT; CDR3 protein: CASRSLGVNTEAFF
V gene: TRBV19; J gene: TRBJ1-5; D gene: .; clone size: .; CDR3 DNA: TGTGCCAGTGCGGCGGCAGGGGATCAGCCCCAGCATTTT; CDR3 protein: CASAAAGDQPQHF
V gene: TRBV3-1/TRBV3-2; J gene: TRBJ2-7; D gene: .; clone size: once; CDR3 DNA: TGTGCCAGCAGCCAACACAATGCGGGCCGCTTGTCTGACGAGCAGTACTTC; CDR3 protein: CASSQHNAGRLSDEQYF
V gene: TRBV30; J gene: TRBJ2-7; D gene: .; clone size: .; CDR3 DNA: TGTGCCTGGAGTGTACCTCGAGGGGTGAGCTACGAGCAGTACTTC; CDR3 protein: CAWSVPRGVSYEQYF
V gene: TRBV2; J gene: TRBJ2-1; D gene: .; clone size: .; CDR3 DNA: TGTGCCAGCAGGGCCGAGAGCTGGCATGAGCAGTTCTTC; CDR3 protein: CASRAESWHEQFF
V gene: TRBV7-9; J gene: TRBJ2-3; D gene: TRBD2; clone size: .; CDR3 DNA: TGTGCCAGCAGCTTAGGCCGCGGGGGAAGCACAGATACGCAGTATTTT; CDR3 protein: CASSLGRGGSTDTQYF
V gene: TRBV7-3; J gene: TRBJ2-2; D gene: .; clone size: .; CDR3 DNA: TGTGCCAGCAGCTTAACAGCTGACAACACCGGGGAGCTGTTTTTT; CDR3 protein: CASSLTADNTGELFF
V gene: TRBV9; J gene: TRBJ2-3; D gene: TRBD1; clone size: .; CDR3 DNA: TGTGCCAGCAGCCCCCAAGGGACAGGGGGCACAGATACGCAGTATTTT; CDR3 protein: CASSPQGTGGTDTQYF
V gene: TRBV9; J gene: TRBJ2-6; D gene: .; clone size: .; CDR3 DNA: TGTGCCAGCAGCCCCGTCTCTGGGGCCAACGTCCTGACTTTC; CDR3 protein: CASSPVSGANVLTF
V gene: TRBV3-1/TRBV3-2; J gene: TRBJ1-2; D gene: .; clone size: once; CDR3 DNA: TGTGCCAGCAGCCAAGGTGGAAGGGGCCGATACTATGGCTACACCTTC; CDR3 protein: CASSQGGRGRYYGYTF
V gene: TRBV7-2; J gene: TRBJ1-5; D gene: TRBD1; clone size: .; CDR3 DNA: TGTGCCAGCACCACTACAGGGGGGCAGCCCCAGCATTTT; CDR3 protein: CASTTTGGQPQHF
V gene: TRBV6-5; J gene: TRBJ1-3; D gene: .; clone size: .; CDR3 DNA: TGTGCCAGCAGTTACTCTGGGGGAACTGGAAACACCATATATTTT; CDR3 protein: CASSYSGGTGNTIYF
V gene: TRBV20-1; J gene: TRBJ2-7; D gene: .; clone size: .; CDR3 DNA: TGCAGTGCTAGAGATCTCCGCGAGCAGTACTTC; CDR3 protein: CSARDLREQYF
V gene: TRBV27; J gene: TRBJ1-3; D gene: .; clone size: .; CDR3 DNA: TGTGCCAGCAGTCCCCGGGGCTCTGGAAACACCATATATTTT; CDR3 protein: CASSPRGSGNTIYF
V gene: TRBV15; J gene: TRBJ1-4; D gene: .; clone size: once; CDR3 DNA: TGTGCCACCAGCAGAGGAGGGGAAACTAATGAAAAACTGTTTTTT; CDR3 protein: CATSRGGETNEKLFF
V gene: TRBV7-6; J gene: TRBJ1-3; D gene: .; clone size: .; CDR3 DNA: TGTGCCAGCAGCAGAGGGGGGACGGTAAAATCTGGAAACACCATATATTTT; CDR3 protein: CASSRGGTVKSGNTIYF
V gene: TRBV5-8; J gene: TRBJ2-1; D gene: .; clone size: .; CDR3 DNA: TGTGCCAGCAGCTGGAGCGGTAGCTCCTACAATGAGCAGTTCTTC; CDR3 protein: CASSWSGSSYNEQFF
V gene: TRBV7-9; J gene: TRBJ2-3; D gene: TRBD1; clone size: .; CDR3 DNA: TGTGCCAGCAGCCGAACAGGGGCCCCCACAGATACGCAGTATTTT; CDR3 protein: CASSRTGAPTDTQYF